This T cell receptor (beta chain) was profiled in a study of early T cells in non-severe SARS-CoV-2 infection. Regarding the study as a whole: Database matching using VDJdb favored anti-spike CD8 responses, with private and CD4 specificities left missing.

The CDR3 is made up of 13 amino acids. Molecules of cDNA were individually given unique molecular identifiers that were attached to them. TCRdb re-called the 5' RACE reads with MiXCR, one entry per CDR3 protein. The table shows tens of thousands of distinct CDR3 sequences, with around 4.5% occurring only once. This clonotype was seen ten or more times. Its cognate antigen is unknown. One junction end does not reproduce the germline sequence, and a read error may be involved. This receptor was taken from an adult who was a healthcare worker with PCR-confirmed SARS-CoV-2 infection or an uninfected control (not recorded which). The sequenced sample was whole blood. The rearrangement links TRBV12-3 or TRBV12-4 to TRBJ2-1; 8 bases line up with TRBD1. The CDR3 loop is CASSLRPDRGGSF. In nucleotides, the CDR3 is TGTGCCAGCAGTTTACGGCCTGACAGGGGAGGCAGCTTC.